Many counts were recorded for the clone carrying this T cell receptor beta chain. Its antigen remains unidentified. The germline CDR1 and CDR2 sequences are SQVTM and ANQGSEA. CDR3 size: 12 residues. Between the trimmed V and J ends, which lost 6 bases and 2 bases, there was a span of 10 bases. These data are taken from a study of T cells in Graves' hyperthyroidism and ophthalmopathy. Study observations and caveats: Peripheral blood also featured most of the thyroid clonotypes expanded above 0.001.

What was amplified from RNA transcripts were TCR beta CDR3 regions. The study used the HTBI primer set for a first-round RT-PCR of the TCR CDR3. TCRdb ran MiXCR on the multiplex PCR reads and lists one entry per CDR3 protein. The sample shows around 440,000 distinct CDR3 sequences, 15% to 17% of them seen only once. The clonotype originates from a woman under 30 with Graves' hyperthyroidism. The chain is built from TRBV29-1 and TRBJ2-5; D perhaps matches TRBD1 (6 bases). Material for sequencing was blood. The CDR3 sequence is CSVVGGQETQYF. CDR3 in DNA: TGCAGCGTGGTAGGGGGACAAGAGACCCAGTACTTC.